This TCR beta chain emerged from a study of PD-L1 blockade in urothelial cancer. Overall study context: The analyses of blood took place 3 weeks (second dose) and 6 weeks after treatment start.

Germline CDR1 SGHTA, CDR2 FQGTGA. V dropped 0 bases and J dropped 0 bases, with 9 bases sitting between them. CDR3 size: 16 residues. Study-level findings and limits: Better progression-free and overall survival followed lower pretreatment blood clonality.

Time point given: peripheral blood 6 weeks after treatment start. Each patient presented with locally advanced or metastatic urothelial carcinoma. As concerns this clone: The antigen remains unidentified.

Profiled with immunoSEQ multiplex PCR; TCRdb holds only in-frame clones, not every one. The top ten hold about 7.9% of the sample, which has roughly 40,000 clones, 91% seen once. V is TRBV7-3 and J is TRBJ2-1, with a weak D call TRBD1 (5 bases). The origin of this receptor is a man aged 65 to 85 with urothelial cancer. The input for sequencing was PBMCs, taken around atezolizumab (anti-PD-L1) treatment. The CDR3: CASSLTGRTSYNEQFF. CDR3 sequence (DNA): TGTGCCAGCAGCTTAACGGGGCGGACCTCCTACAATGAGCAGTTCTTC.